One TCR beta chain is described in this entry. Antigen: not known. The assay was immunoSEQ multiplex PCR, and TCRdb's table has in-frame clones only and misses some. The table lists fewer than 25,000 clones, about 80% of them singletons, with 9.5% to 12% in the top ten. Germline loops: CDR1 SGHTA, CDR2 FQGNSA. V was pared by 6 bases and J by 6 bases, with 7 bases of the junction left unmatched. The CDR3 is 13 amino acids. This entry belongs to a study of CD4 T cells in relation to SARS-CoV-2 and coronaviruses. At the level of the study: After approximately 10 days of antigen culture, PBMC TCR beta CDR3s were sequenced.

Before the COVID-19 pandemic, during about 2011-2019, CD4+ T cells were taken from unexposed donors. CD4+ T cells were isolated from the cells after less than 13 days of culture. This sequence joins TRBV7-2 and TRBJ2-7; 8 nucleotides agree with TRBD1. This receptor was taken from a human donor in good health. The specimen was CD4+ T cells from PBMCs, cultured in vitro. The CDR3 is CASSTQDRAEQYF. DNA of the CDR3: TGTGCCAGCAGTACCCAGGACAGGGCCGAGCAGTACTTC.